This is a list of T cell receptor beta chains from one sample in a study of cytomegalovirus exposure and HLA in healthy donors. Assay: immunoSEQ multiplex PCR; the TCRdb copy retains only in-frame clones and omits some. Among 90,000 to 150,000 clones listed, roughly 88% were seen once. Sequenced material: PBMCs. Source of these receptors: a woman between 18 and 30 years old in good health and CMV-seropositive. The CDR3 runs from the conserved cysteine through the conserved F or W. D genes are given only for firm matches. Part of the rows lack a size; the others show once, few, many or a class for expanded clones.

TRBJ2-3 | 17 | TRBV30 | TRBD2 | - | CAWSLGLAGGTQDTQYF | TGTGCCTGGAGTTTAGGACTAGCGGGGGGGACCCAAGATACGCAGTATTTT
TRBJ1-1 | 12 | TRBV30 | - | once | CAWMRGNTEAFF | TGTGCCTGGATGCGGGGGAACACTGAAGCTTTCTTT
TRBJ1-1 | 14 | TRBV6-6 | - | - | CASGGGLMNTEAFF | TGTGCCAGCGGCGGGGGCCTCATGAACACTGAAGCTTTCTTT
TRBJ1-4 | 14 | TRBV27 | TRBD1 | - | CASSPDRLSEKLFF | TGTGCCAGCAGTCCGGACAGGTTAAGTGAAAAACTGTTTTTT
TRBJ2-1 | 15 | TRBV5-4 | - | - | CASSPPGTTYNEQFF | TGTGCCAGCAGCCCACCCGGGACAACCTACAATGAGCAGTTCTTC
TRBJ1-1 | 13 | TRBV7-2 | TRBD1 | - | CASSPDRGETAFF | TGTGCCAGCAGCCCCGACAGGGGCGAGACGGCTTTCTTT
TRBJ2-7 | 15 | TRBV6-5 | TRBD2 | - | CASRPGLAGPYEQYF | TGTGCCAGCAGACCGGGACTAGCGGGACCCTACGAGCAGTACTTC
TRBJ2-7 | 15 | TRBV5-4 | TRBD1 | once | CASSAAGTGGHEQYF | TGTGCCAGCAGCGCCGCCGGGACAGGCGGCCACGAGCAGTACTTC
TRBJ1-2 | 14 | TRBV6-1 | TRBD1 | once | CASRLDRGDYGYTF | TGTGCCAGCAGACTGGACAGGGGGGACTATGGCTACACCTTC
TRBJ2-5 | 20 | TRBV21-1 | - | - | CASSLTSPSGRAPTGETQYF | TGTGCCAGCTCTCTAACCTCCCCTAGCGGGAGGGCCCCTACGGGAGAGACCCAGTACTTC
TRBJ1-4 | 14 | TRBV11-2 | - | - | CASSYHHRDEKLFF | TGTGCCAGCAGTTACCATCACAGGGATGAAAAACTGTTTTTT
TRBJ1-5 | 17 | TRBV4-1 | TRBD1 | - | CASSQDGTVYSNQPQHF | TGCGCCAGCAGCCAAGACGGGACAGTTTATAGCAATCAGCCCCAGCATTTT
TRBJ2-2 | 14 | TRBV18 | - | - | CASSPRSYFGELFF | TGTGCCAGCTCACCACGCTCATACTTCGGGGAGCTGTTTTTT
TRBJ2-3 | 15 | TRBV5-1 | TRBD2 | - | CASSLVSGATDTQYF | TGCGCCAGCAGCTTGGTTAGCGGGGCGACAGATACGCAGTATTTT
TRBJ1-4 | 14 | TRBV6-1 | TRBD1 | - | CASSAGQGGEKLFF | TGTGCCAGCAGTGCCGGACAGGGTGGTGAAAAACTGTTTTTT
TRBJ1-4 | 14 | TRBV2 | TRBD1 | - | CASSELGGDEKLFF | TGTGCCAGCAGTGAATTAGGGGGCGACGAAAAACTGTTTTTT
TRBJ2-6 | 14 | TRBV28 | - | - | CASSLQSGANVLTF | TGTGCCAGCAGTTTACAATCTGGGGCCAACGTCCTGACTTTC
TRBJ1-4 | 13 | TRBV18 | - | few | CASSPRLEEKLFF | TGTGCCAGCTCACCCCGGCTAGAAGAAAAACTGTTTTTT
TRBJ1-1 | 15 | TRBV30 | TRBD1 | - | CAWSATGTGSAEAFF | TGTGCCTGGAGTGCCACTGGGACAGGGTCAGCTGAAGCTTTCTTT
TRBJ2-5 | 13 | TRBV5-1 | TRBD2 | - | CASSLERGNPIYF | TGCGCCAGCAGCTTGGAGCGGGGGAACCCCATTTACTTC
TRBJ1-5 | 15 | TRBV7-2 | - | - | CASSGGQPASQPQHF | TGTGCCAGCAGCGGCGGACAGCCAGCGAGTCAGCCCCAGCATTTT
TRBJ2-7 | 11 | TRBV20-1 | - | - | CSARGLLEQYF | TGCAGTGCTAGAGGGCTACTAGAGCAGTACTTC
TRBJ1-1 | 13 | TRBV30 | TRBD1 | - | CAWSPDRVMEAFF | TGTGCCTGGAGCCCAGACAGGGTCATGGAAGCTTTCTTT
TRBJ1-1 | 14 | TRBV18 | TRBD1 | once | CASSGQGGGTEAFF | TGTGCCAGCTCAGGACAGGGAGGTGGGACTGAAGCTTTCTTT
TRBJ1-1 | 14 | TRBV30 | - | - | CAWSRYGTSPEAFF | TGTGCCTGGAGTCGTTACGGGACAAGCCCGGAAGCTTTCTTT
TRBJ2-1 | 18 | TRBV11-3 | TRBD2 | - | CASSLGPSGRKGYNEQFF | TGTGCCAGCAGCTTAGGCCCTAGCGGGAGAAAGGGATACAATGAGCAGTTCTTC
TRBJ2-5 | 13 | TRBV7-8 | - | - | CASSLRLRETQYF | TGTGCCAGCAGCTTGAGGTTGCGCGAGACCCAGTACTTC
TRBJ1-6 | 15 | TRBV27 | TRBD1 | few | CASSSRQGKNSPLHF | TGTGCCAGCAGCTCCAGACAGGGGAAAAATTCACCCCTCCACTTT
TRBJ1-1 | 13 | TRBV15 | - | - | CATSSGGGTEAFF | TGTGCCACCAGCAGTGGCGGGGGCACTGAAGCTTTCTTT
TRBJ1-5 | 13 | TRBV7-9 | - | once | CASSSEVYQPQHF | TGTGCCAGCAGTTCAGAGGTCTATCAGCCCCAGCATTTT
TRBJ2-5 | 18 | TRBV19 | TRBD2 | - | CASSPGRRTSGGVETQYF | TGTGCCAGTAGTCCTGGTCGCCGGACTAGCGGGGGCGTTGAGACCCAGTACTTC
TRBJ2-7 | 17 | TRBV10-3 | - | - | CAISESRKGAGTGEQYF | TGTGCCATCAGTGAGTCGAGGAAGGGGGCTGGGACTGGCGAGCAGTACTTC
TRBJ1-2 | 14 | TRBV5-4 | - | - | CASSPPRQGKGYTF | TGTGCCAGCAGCCCCCCTAGGCAGGGCAAGGGCTACACCTTC
TRBJ2-3 | 15 | TRBV7-2 | TRBD2 | - | CASGGGRGSTDTQYF | TGTGCCAGCGGGGGCGGGAGGGGTAGCACAGATACGCAGTATTTT
TRBJ1-1 | 11 | TRBV5-4 | - | - | CASSLGGTAFF | TGTGCCAGCAGCTTAGGAGGGACAGCTTTCTTT
TRBJ2-5 | 15 | TRBV18 | - | - | CASSPFPQGGETQYF | TGTGCCAGCTCACCATTCCCTCAGGGCGGAGAGACCCAGTACTTC
TRBJ2-3 | 18 | TRBV7-9 | TRBD1 | - | CASSLGLLDRVRTDTQYF | TGTGCCAGCAGCTTGGGTCTTCTGGACAGGGTTCGCACAGATACGCAGTATTTT
TRBJ2-7 | 14 | TRBV6-1 | - | - | CASSGLAQGAEQYF | TGTGCCAGCAGTGGACTAGCCCAGGGGGCCGAGCAGTACTTC
TRBJ2-1 | 14 | TRBV25-1 | - | - | CASSFGNSYNEQFF | TGTGCCAGCAGCTTCGGGAACTCCTACAATGAGCAGTTCTTC
TRBJ2-7 | 18 | TRBV2 | - | - | CASSAPGGSGSNLYEQYF | TGTGCCAGCAGTGCCCCCGGGGGTAGCGGAAGCAATTTGTACGAGCAGTACTTC
TRBJ1-5 | 13 | TRBV30 | - | - | CAWSPGGGQPQHF | TGTGCCTGGAGTCCCGGGGGAGGTCAGCCCCAGCATTTT
TRBJ2-1 | 14 | TRBV18 | TRBD2 | - | CASSPGGASYEQFF | TGTGCCAGCTCACCCGGGGGGGCTTCTTATGAGCAGTTCTTC
TRBJ1-1 | 16 | TRBV5-1 | - | - | CASSSHREPRAIEAFF | TGCGCCAGCAGCTCCCACAGGGAACCCCGGGCCATTGAAGCTTTCTTT
TRBJ2-1 | 14 | TRBV7-2 | - | - | CASSPERAWKEQFF | TGTGCCAGCAGCCCTGAGCGGGCTTGGAAGGAGCAGTTCTTC
TRBJ1-5 | 14 | TRBV5-1 | - | - | CASSLGSSNQPQHF | TGCGCCAGCAGCTTGGGCAGTAGCAATCAGCCCCAGCATTTT
TRBJ1-2 | 13 | TRBV29-1 | TRBD1 | - | CSARGPPSYGYTF | TGCAGCGCAAGGGGGCCCCCGTCATATGGCTACACCTTC
TRBJ2-2 | 15 | TRBV7-6 | - | - | CASSPWAPGTGELFF | TGTGCCAGCAGCCCCTGGGCCCCAGGAACCGGGGAGCTGTTTTTT
TRBJ1-2 | 15 | TRBV7-8 | - | - | CASSLGHQFAYGYTF | TGTGCCAGCAGCTTAGGACATCAATTCGCCTATGGCTACACCTTC
TRBJ1-5 | 15 | TRBV2 | - | - | CASRAGPNSNQPQHF | TGTGCCAGCAGAGCGGGCCCGAATAGCAATCAGCCCCAGCATTTT
TRBJ1-1 | 15 | TRBV2 | - | - | CASSEIGAVDYEAFF | TGTGCCAGCAGTGAAATAGGGGCCGTGGATTATGAAGCTTTCTTT
TRBJ2-7 | 15 | TRBV11-1 | - | - | CASRKYRALSYEQYF | TGTGCCAGCAGGAAGTACAGGGCTCTCTCCTACGAGCAGTACTTC
TRBJ1-1 | 10 | TRBV30 | - | - | CASKRTEAFF | TGTGCCAGCAAACGAACTGAAGCTTTCTTT
TRBJ1-5 | 17 | TRBV2 | - | once | CASSEGEDGVGNQPQHF | TGTGCCAGCAGTGAAGGGGAGGACGGTGTCGGCAATCAGCCCCAGCATTTT
TRBJ2-1 | 15 | TRBV7-9 | TRBD1 | - | CASSFRGSSYNEQFF | TGTGCCAGCAGCTTCAGGGGGTCGTCCTACAATGAGCAGTTCTTC